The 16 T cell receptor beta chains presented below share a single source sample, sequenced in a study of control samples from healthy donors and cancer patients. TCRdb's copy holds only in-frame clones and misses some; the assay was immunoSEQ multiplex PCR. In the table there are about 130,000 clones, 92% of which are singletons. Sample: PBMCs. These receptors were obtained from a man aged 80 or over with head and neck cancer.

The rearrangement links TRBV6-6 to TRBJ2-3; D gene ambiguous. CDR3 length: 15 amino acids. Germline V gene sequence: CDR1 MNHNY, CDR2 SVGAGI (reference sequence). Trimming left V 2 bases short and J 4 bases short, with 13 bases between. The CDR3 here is CASSYGSIGADTQYF. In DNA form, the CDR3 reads TGTGCCAGCAGTTACGGGTCGATCGGCGCAGATACGCAGTATTTT.

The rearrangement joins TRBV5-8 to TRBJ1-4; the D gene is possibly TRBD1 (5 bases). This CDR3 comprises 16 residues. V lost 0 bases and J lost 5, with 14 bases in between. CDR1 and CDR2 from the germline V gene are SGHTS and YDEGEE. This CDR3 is CASSLGYRDDNEKLFF. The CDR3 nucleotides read TGTGCCAGCAGCTTGGGATACCGGGACGACAATGAAAAACTGTTTTTT. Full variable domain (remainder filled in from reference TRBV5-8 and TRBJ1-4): EAGVTQSPTHLIKTRGQQATLRCSPISGHTSVYWYQQALGLGLQFLLWYDEGEERNRGNFPPRFSGRQFPNYSSELNVNALELEDSALYLCASSLGYRDDNEKLFFGSGTQLSVL.

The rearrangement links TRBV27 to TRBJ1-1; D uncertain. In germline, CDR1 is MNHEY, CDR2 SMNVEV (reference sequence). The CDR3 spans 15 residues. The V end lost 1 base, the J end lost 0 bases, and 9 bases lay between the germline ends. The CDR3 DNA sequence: TGTGCCAGCAGTTTATGGGCAGGCCTGAACACTGAAGCTTTCTTT. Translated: CASSLWAGLNTEAFF.

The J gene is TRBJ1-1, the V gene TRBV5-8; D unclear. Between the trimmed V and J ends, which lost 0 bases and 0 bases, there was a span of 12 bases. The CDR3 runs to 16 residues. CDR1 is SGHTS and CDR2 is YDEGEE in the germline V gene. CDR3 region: CASSLGVRRMNTEAFF. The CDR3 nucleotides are TGTGCCAGCAGCTTGGGCGTCAGGCGAATGAACACTGAAGCTTTCTTT.

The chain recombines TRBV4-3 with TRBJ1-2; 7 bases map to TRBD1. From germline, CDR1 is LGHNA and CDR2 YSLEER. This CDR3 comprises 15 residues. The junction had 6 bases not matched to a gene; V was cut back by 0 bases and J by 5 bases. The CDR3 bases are TGCGCCAGCAGCCAAGAAGTGACAGGGATGTATGGCTACACCTTC. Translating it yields CASSQEVTGMYGYTF.

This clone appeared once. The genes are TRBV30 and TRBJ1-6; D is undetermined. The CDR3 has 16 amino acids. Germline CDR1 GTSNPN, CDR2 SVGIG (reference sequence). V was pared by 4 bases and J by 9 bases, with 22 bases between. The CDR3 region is CAWIGPLTSPSSPLHF. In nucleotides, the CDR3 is TGTGCCTGGATTGGGCCTTTGACCAGCCCAAGTTCACCCCTCCACTTT.

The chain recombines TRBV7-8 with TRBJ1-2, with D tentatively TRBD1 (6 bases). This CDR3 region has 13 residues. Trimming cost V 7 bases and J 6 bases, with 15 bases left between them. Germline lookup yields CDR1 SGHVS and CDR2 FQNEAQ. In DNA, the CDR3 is TGTGCCAGCACCCGAGTACAGGGTGATGGCTACACCTTC. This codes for CASTRVQGDGYTF.

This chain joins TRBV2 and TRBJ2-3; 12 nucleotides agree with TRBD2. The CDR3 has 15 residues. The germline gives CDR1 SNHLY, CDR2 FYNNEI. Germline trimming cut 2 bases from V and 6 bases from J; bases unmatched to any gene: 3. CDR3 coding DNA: TGTGCCAGCAGTGAACTAGCGGGGGGGGGCGATACGCAGTATTTT. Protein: CASSELAGGGDTQYF.

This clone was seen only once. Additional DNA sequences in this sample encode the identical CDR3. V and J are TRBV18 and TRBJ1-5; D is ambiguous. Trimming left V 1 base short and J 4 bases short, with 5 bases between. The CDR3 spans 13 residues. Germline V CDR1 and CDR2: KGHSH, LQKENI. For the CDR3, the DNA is TGTGCCAGCTCACCACAGGGAAATCAGCCCCAGCATTTT. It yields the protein CASSPQGNQPQHF.

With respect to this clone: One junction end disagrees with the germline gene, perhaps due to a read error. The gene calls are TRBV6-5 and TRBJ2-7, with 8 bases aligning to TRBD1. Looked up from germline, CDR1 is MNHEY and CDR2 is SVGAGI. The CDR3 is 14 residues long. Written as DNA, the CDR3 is TGTGCCAGCAGTTATCGGGGACAGGCCTACGAGCAGCACTTC. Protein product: CASSYRGQAYEQHF.

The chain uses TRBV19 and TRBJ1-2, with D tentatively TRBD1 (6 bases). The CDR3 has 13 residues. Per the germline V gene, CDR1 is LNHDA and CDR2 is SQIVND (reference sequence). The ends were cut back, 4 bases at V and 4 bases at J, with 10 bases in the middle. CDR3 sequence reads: CASSTGTPYGYTF. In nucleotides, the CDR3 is TGTGCCAGTAGTACAGGGACACCCTATGGCTACACCTTC.

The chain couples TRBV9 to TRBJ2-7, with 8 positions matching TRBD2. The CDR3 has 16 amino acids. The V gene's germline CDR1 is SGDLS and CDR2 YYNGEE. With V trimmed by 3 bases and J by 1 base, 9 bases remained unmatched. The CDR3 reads CASSAHLAGPSYEQYF. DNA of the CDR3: TGTGCCAGCAGCGCTCACTTAGCGGGACCTTCCTACGAGCAGTACTTC.

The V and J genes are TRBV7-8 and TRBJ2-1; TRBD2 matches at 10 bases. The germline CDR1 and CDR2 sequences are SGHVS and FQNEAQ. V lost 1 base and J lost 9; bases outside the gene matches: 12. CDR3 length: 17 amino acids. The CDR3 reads CASSLGGVSGRRGEQFF. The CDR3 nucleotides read TGTGCCAGCAGCTTAGGGGGTGTTAGCGGGAGGCGAGGTGAGCAGTTCTTC.

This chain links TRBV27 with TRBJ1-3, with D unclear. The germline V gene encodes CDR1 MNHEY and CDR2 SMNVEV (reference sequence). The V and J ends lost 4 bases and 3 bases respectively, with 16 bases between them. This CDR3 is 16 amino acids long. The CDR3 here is CASSSDIPALGNTIYF. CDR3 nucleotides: TGTGCCAGCAGTTCCGATATACCGGCCCTTGGAAACACCATATATTTT.

The CDR3 DNA is TGTGCCAGCAGCCCCACTGGCACAGATACGCAGTATTTT. Protein: CASSPTGTDTQYF. The chain recombines TRBV3-1 (or the pseudogene TRBV3-2) with TRBJ2-3; D remains ambiguous. V lost 4 bases and J lost 1, with 6 bases in between. In germline, CDR1 is LGHDT, CDR2 YNNKEL (reference sequence). The CDR3 contains 13 residues.

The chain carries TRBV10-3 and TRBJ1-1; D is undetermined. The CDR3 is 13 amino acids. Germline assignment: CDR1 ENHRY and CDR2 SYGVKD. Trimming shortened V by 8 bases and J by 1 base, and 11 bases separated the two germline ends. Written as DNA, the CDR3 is TGTGCCATCGGAGGGCTTGGGAACACTGAAGCTTTCTTT. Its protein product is CAIGGLGNTEAFF.